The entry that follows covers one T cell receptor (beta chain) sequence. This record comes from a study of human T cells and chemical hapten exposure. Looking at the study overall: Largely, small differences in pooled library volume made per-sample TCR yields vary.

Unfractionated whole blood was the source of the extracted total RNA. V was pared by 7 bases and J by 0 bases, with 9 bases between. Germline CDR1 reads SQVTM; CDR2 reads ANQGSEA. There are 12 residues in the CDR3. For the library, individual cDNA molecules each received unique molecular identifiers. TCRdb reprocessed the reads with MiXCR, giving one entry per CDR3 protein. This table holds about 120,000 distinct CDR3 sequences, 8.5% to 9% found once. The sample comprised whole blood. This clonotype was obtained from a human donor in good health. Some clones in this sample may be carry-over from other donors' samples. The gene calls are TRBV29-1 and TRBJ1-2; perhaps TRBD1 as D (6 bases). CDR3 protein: CSADSANYGYTF. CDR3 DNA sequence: TGCAGCGCGGACAGCGCTAACTATGGCTACACCTTC.